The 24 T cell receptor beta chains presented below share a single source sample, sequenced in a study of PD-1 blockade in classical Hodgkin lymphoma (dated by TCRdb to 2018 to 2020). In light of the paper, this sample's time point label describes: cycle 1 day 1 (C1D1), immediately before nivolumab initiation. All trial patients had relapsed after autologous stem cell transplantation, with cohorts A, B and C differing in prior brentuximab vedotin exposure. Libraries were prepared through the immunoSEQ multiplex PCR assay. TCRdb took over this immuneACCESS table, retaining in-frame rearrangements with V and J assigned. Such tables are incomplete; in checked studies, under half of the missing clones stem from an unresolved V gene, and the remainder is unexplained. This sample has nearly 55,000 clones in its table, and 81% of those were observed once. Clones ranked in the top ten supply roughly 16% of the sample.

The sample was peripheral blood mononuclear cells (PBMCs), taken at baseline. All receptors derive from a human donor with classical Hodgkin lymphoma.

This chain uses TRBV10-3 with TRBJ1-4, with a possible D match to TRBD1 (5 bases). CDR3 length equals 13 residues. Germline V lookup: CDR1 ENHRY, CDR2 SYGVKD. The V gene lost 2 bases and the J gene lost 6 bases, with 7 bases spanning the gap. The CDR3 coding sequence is TGTGCCATCAGTGAGGGGGCCGATGAAAAACTGTTTTTT. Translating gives CAISEGADEKLFF.

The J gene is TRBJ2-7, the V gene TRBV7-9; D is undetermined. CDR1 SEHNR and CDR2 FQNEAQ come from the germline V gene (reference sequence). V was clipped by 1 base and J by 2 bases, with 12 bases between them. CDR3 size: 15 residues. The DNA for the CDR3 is TGTGCCAGCAGCTTAGATCCAGAACCCACCTACGAGCAGTACTTC. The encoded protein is CASSLDPEPTYEQYF.

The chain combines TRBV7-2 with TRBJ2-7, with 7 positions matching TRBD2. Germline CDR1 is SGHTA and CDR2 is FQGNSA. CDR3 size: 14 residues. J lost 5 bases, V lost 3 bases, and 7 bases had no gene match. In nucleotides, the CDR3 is TGTGCCAGCAGCTTGGGCGGGAGTAACCACGAGCAGTACTTC. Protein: CASSLGGSNHEQYF.

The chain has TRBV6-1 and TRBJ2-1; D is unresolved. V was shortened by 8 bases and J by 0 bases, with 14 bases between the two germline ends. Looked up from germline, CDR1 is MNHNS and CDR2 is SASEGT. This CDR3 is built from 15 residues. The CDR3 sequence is CASHLDPSSYNEQFF. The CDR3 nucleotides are TGTGCCAGCCACCTAGACCCTAGCTCCTACAATGAGCAGTTCTTC.

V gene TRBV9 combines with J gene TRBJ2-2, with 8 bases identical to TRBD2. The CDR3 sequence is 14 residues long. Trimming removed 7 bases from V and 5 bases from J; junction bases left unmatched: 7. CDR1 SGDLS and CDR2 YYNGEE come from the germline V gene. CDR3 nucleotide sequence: TGTGCCAGCCGCCGAGCGGGAGCGACCGGGGAGCTGTTTTTT. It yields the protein CASRRAGATGELFF. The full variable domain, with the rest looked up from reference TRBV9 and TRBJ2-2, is DSGVTQTPKHLITATGQRVTLRCSPRSGDLSVYWYQQSLDQGLQFLIQYYNGEERAKGNILERFSAQQFPDLHSELNLSSLELGDSALYFCASRRAGATGELFFGEGSRLTVL.

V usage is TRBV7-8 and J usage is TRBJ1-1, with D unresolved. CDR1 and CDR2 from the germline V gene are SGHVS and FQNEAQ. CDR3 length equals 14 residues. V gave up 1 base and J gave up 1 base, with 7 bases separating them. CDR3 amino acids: CASSLVVGNTEAFF. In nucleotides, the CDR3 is TGTGCCAGCAGCTTAGTTGTGGGGAACACTGAAGCTTTCTTT.

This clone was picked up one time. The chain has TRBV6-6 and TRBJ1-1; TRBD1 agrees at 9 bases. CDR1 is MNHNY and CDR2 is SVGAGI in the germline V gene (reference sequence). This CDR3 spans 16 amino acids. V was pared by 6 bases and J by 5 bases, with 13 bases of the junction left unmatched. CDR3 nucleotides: TGTGCCAGCAGCCACATGACAGGGGGTATAGGGACTGAAGCTTTCTTT. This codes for CASSHMTGGIGTEAFF.

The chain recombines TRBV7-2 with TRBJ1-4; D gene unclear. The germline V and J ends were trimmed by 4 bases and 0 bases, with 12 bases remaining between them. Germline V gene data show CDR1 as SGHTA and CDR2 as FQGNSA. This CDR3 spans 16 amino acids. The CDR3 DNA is TGTGCCAGCAGCTACCAGACCGTTGCAACTAATGAAAAACTGTTTTTT. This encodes CASSYQTVATNEKLFF.

CDR3 coding DNA: TGTGCCAGCAGCTTAGGACCCATCTACGAGCAGTACGTC. Amino acid sequence: CASSLGPIYEQYV. J is TRBJ2-7 and V is TRBV11-3, with unresolved D. Germline CDR1 reads SGHNT; CDR2 reads YENEEA. This CDR3 has 13 residues. Trimming removed 1 base at V and 3 bases at J, with 7 bases between.

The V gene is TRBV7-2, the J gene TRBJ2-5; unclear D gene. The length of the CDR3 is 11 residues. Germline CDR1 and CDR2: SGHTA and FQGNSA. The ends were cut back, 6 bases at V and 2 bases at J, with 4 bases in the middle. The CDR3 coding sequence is TGTGCCAGCAGACAACAAGAGACCCAGTACTTC. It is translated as CASRQQETQYF.

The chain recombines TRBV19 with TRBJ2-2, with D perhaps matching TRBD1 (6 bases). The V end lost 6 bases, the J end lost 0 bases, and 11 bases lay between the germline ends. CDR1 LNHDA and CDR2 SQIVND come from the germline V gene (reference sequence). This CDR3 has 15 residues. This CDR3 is CASRRTAANTGELFF. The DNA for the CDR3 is TGTGCCAGTAGAAGGACAGCGGCGAACACCGGGGAGCTGTTTTTT.

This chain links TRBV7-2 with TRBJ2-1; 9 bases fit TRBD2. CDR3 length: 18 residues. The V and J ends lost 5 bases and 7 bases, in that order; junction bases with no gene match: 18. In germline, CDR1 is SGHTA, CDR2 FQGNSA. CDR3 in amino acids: CASSLRPTSGLNGNEQFF. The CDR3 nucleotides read TGTGCCAGCAGCCTACGACCGACTAGCGGATTAAACGGTAATGAGCAGTTCTTC.

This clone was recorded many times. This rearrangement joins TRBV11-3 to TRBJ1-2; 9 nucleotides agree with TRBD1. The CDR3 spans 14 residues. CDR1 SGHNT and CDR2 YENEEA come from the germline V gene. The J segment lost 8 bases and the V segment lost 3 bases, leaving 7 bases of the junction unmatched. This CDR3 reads CASSLGQGLGGYTF. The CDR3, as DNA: TGTGCCAGCAGCTTGGGACAGGGATTGGGGGGCTACACCTTC.

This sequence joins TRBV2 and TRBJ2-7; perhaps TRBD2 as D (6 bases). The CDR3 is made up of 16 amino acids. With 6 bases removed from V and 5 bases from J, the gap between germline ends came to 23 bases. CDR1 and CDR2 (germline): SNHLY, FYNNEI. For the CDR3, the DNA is TGTGCCAGCAGGGGGGTGGGGAGGACCTGGGGCGACGAGCAGTACTTC. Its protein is CASRGVGRTWGDEQYF.

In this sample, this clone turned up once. CDR3 in amino acids: CASSPMAGSPTDTQYF. The CDR3 DNA reads as TGCGCCAGCAGTCCGATGGCGGGATCCCCGACAGATACGCAGTATTTT. This chain connects TRBV10-1 to TRBJ2-3, with D possibly TRBD2 on 6 matching bases. The CDR3 consists of 16 residues. The germline V and J ends were trimmed by 5 bases and 3 bases, with 18 bases remaining between them. The germline gives CDR1 WNHNN, CDR2 SYGVQD (reference sequence).

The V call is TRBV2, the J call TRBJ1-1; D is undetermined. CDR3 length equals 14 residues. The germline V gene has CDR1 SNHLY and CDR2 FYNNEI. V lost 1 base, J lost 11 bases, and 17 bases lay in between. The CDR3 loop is CASSEGGRTTRAFF. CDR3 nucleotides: TGTGCCAGCAGTGAAGGTGGCAGGACGACACGCGCTTTCTTT.

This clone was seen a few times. The CDR3: CAWGWVTEAFF. Here the CDR3 DNA reads TGTGCCTGGGGGTGGGTGACTGAAGCTTTCTTT. The chain links TRBV30 to TRBJ1-1; D is undetermined. The CDR3 is 11 residues long. In germline, CDR1 is GTSNPN, CDR2 SVGIG (reference sequence). Trimming removed 5 bases at V and 5 bases at J, with 9 bases between.

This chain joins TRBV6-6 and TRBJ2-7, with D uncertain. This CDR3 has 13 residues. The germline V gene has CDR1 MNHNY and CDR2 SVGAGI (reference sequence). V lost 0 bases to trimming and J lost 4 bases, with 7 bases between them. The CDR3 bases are TGTGCCAGCAGTTACTCTTCATTTTACGAGCAGTACGTC. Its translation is CASSYSSFYEQYV.

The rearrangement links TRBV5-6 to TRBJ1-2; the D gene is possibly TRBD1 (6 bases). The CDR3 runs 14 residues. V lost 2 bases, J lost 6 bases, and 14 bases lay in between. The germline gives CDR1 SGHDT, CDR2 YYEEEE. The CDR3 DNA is TGTGCCAGCAGCTTCGGCAGGGGCTTTCATGGCTACACCTTC. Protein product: CASSFGRGFHGYTF.

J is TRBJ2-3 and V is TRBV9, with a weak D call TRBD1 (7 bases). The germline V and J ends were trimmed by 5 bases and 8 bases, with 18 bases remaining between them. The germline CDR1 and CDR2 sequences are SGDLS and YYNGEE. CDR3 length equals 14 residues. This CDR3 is CASSLTPGGGTQYF. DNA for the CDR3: TGTGCCAGCAGTCTAACTCCAGGGGGAGGTACGCAGTATTTT.

The CDR3 is CASSSGVAPEAFF. CDR3 nucleotides: TGTGCCAGCTCTTCGGGGGTGGCTCCTGAAGCTTTCTTT. This chain links TRBV18 with TRBJ1-1, with D possibly matching TRBD1 (5 bases). Germline V gives CDR1 KGHSH, CDR2 LQKENI. The CDR3 contains 13 residues. The germline V and J ends were trimmed by 6 bases and 6 bases, with 14 bases remaining between them.

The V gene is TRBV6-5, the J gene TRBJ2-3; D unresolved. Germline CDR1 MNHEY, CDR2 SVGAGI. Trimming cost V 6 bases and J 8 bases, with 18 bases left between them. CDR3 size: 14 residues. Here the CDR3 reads CASRPPWAVGTQYF. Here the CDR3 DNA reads TGTGCCAGCAGACCCCCGTGGGCGGTGGGTACGCAGTATTTT.

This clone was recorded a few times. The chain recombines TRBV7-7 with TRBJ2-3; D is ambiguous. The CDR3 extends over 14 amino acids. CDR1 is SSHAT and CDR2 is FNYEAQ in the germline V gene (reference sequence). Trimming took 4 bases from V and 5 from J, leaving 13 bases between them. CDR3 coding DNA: TGTGCCAGCAGCTCCGCCCGCGGTGGAGATACGCAGTATTTT. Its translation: CASSSARGGDTQYF.

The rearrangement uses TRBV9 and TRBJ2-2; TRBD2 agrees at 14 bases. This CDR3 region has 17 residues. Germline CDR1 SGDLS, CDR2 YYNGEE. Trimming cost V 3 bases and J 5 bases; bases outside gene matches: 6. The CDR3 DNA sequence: TGTGCCAGCAGCGCCTTGGGACTAGCGGGAGCGACCGGGGAGCTGTTTTTT. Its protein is CASSALGLAGATGELFF.